A selection of T cell receptor beta chains follows, all from one sample in a study of T cells expressing NK-cell markers. TCRdb reanalyzed the 5' RACE reads, giving one entry per CDR3 protein sequence and no DNA. This sample's table has about 550,000 distinct CDR3 sequences. The sequenced material came from blood T cells: a sorted CD56 or NKG2C T cell subset, CD4+ or CD8+ T cells, or bulk PBMC T cells (not recorded which). The receptors derive from a man aged 18 to 29 in good health. The CDR3 runs from the conserved cysteine through the conserved F or W.

J gene: TRBJ2-6; V gene: TRBV12-3/TRBV12-4; CDR3 protein: CASRGSISGANVLTF
J gene: TRBJ1-5; V gene: TRBV20-1; CDR3 protein: CSARRTGADQPQHF
J gene: TRBJ2-1; V gene: TRBV5-1; CDR3 protein: CASRSGTSGRVWSYNEQFF
J gene: TRBJ2-2; V gene: TRBV4-1; CDR3 protein: CASSALGLAGGPNTGELFF
J gene: TRBJ2-2; V gene: TRBV27; CDR3 protein: CASSPRTGSTGELFF
J gene: TRBJ2-2; V gene: TRBV4-3; CDR3 protein: CASSQVAGGNTGELFF
J gene: TRBJ2-3; V gene: TRBV5-1; CDR3 protein: CASSLVAARTDTQYF
J gene: TRBJ1-2; V gene: TRBV12-3/TRBV12-4; CDR3 protein: CASSLSGFHGYTF
J gene: TRBJ2-6; V gene: TRBV5-1; CDR3 protein: CASSRALGGANVLTF
J gene: TRBJ2-3; V gene: TRBV6-2/TRBV6-3; CDR3 protein: CASSYTEIAGEDTQYF
J gene: TRBJ2-1; V gene: TRBV28; CDR3 protein: CASTPGDGEGNEQFF
J gene: TRBJ1-5; V gene: TRBV29-1; CDR3 protein: CSASASNQPQHF
J gene: TRBJ2-1; V gene: TRBV19; CDR3 protein: CASRKSDEQFF
J gene: TRBJ1-5; V gene: TRBV12-3/TRBV12-4; CDR3 protein: CASSPRAGPYSNQPQHF
J gene: TRBJ2-7; V gene: TRBV6-1; CDR3 protein: CATTPGTDDYEQYF
J gene: TRBJ1-2; V gene: TRBV14; CDR3 protein: CASSLRTGTAYYGYTF
J gene: TRBJ1-6; V gene: TRBV7-2; CDR3 protein: CASSFVGRRSPLHF
J gene: TRBJ2-3; V gene: TRBV11-3; CDR3 protein: CASRGVSTPDTQYF
J gene: TRBJ2-1; V gene: TRBV12-3/TRBV12-4; CDR3 protein: CASRLGSRYEQFF
J gene: TRBJ2-6; V gene: TRBV6-1; CDR3 protein: CASSRTTGANVLTF
J gene: TRBJ2-1; V gene: TRBV20-1; CDR3 protein: CSAIRLAGPNNEQFF
J gene: TRBJ2-1; V gene: TRBV29-1; CDR3 protein: CSVDGLAGVNEQFF
J gene: TRBJ2-7; V gene: TRBV27; CDR3 protein: CASSLSATAFSYEQYF
J gene: TRBJ2-1; V gene: TRBV6-6; CDR3 protein: CASSTGRGRWFF
J gene: TRBJ2-2; V gene: TRBV28; CDR3 protein: CASSFEGNTGELFF
J gene: TRBJ2-1; V gene: TRBV7-3; CDR3 protein: CASSQVGGDEQFF
J gene: TRBJ2-5; V gene: TRBV9; CDR3 protein: CASSAGFGTSLETQYF
J gene: TRBJ2-3; V gene: TRBV5-5; CDR3 protein: CASSPTTEATQYF
J gene: TRBJ1-1; V gene: TRBV10-3; CDR3 protein: CATGQRTNTEAFF
J gene: TRBJ2-3; V gene: TRBV2; CDR3 protein: CASGSQREGQDTQYF
J gene: TRBJ2-2; V gene: TRBV9; CDR3 protein: CASSLLMAGELFF
J gene: TRBJ1-2; V gene: TRBV7-2; CDR3 protein: CASSLWQAAQAGGYTF
J gene: TRBJ2-3; V gene: TRBV15; CDR3 protein: CATSRAGTATDTQYF
J gene: TRBJ2-1; V gene: TRBV5-1; CDR3 protein: CASSLATPHEQFF
J gene: TRBJ2-6; V gene: TRBV20-1; CDR3 protein: CSARGPSLAGMPSGANVLTF
J gene: TRBJ2-2; V gene: TRBV6-5; CDR3 protein: CASSFAGDQELFF
J gene: TRBJ2-3; V gene: TRBV6-2/TRBV6-3; CDR3 protein: CASSYSFAGRKEDTQYF
J gene: TRBJ2-7; V gene: TRBV6-5; CDR3 protein: CASRSLDGEQYF
J gene: TRBJ2-1; V gene: TRBV14; CDR3 protein: CASRHTRLAGGPYNEQFF
J gene: TRBJ2-7; V gene: TRBV29-1; CDR3 protein: CSVELGDRVHEQYF
J gene: TRBJ2-7; V gene: TRBV5-1; CDR3 protein: CASTPGGTSIVEQYF
J gene: TRBJ2-3; V gene: TRBV12-3/TRBV12-4; CDR3 protein: CASTLDPTRADTQYF
J gene: TRBJ1-3; V gene: TRBV4-1; CDR3 protein: CASSQEAGTKSGNTIYF
J gene: TRBJ2-7; V gene: TRBV7-2; CDR3 protein: CASSLGPTSVPYEQYF
J gene: TRBJ2-5; V gene: TRBV2; CDR3 protein: CASKLRNTGGGGETQYF